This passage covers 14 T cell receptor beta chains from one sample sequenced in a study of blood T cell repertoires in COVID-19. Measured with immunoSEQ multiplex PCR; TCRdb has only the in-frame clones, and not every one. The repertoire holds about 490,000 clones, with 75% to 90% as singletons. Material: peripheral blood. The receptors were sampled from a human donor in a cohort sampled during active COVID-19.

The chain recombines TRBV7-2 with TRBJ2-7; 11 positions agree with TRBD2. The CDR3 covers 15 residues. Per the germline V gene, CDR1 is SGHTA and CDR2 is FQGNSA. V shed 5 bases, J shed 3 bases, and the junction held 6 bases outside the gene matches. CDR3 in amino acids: CASSPSTSGIYEQYF. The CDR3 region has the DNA TGTGCCAGCAGCCCCTCGACTAGCGGGATCTACGAGCAGTACTTC.

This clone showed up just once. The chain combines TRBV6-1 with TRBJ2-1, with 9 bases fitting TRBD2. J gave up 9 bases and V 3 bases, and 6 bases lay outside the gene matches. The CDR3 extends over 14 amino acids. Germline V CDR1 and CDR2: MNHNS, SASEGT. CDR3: CASSEMTSGAEQFF. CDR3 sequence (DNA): TGTGCCAGCAGTGAGATGACTAGCGGCGCTGAGCAGTTCTTC.

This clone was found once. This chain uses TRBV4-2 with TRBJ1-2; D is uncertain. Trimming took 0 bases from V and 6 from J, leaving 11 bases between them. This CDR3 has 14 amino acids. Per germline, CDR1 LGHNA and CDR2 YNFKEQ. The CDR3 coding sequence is TGTGCCAGCAGCCAAGATGCGGGGTCAGATGGCTACACCTTC. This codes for CASSQDAGSDGYTF.

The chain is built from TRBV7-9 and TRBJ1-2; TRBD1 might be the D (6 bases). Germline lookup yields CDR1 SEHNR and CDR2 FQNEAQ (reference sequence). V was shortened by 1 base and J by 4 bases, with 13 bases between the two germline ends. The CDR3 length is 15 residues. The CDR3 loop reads CASSLGEGGSYGYTF. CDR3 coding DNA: TGTGCCAGCAGCTTAGGAGAGGGGGGGTCCTATGGCTACACCTTC.

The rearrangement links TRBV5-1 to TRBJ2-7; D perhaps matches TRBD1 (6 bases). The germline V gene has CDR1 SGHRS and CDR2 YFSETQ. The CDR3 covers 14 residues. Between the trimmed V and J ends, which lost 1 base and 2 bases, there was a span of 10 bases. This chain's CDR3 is CASSLRQGPYEQYF. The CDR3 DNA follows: TGCGCCAGCAGCTTGAGGCAGGGGCCCTACGAGCAGTACTTC. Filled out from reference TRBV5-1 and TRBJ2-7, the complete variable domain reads KAGVTQTPRYLIKTRGQQVTLSCSPISGHRSVSWYQQTPGQGLQFLFEYFSETQRNKGNFPGRFSGRQFSNSRSEMNVSTLELGDSALYLCASSLRQGPYEQYFGPGTRLTVT.

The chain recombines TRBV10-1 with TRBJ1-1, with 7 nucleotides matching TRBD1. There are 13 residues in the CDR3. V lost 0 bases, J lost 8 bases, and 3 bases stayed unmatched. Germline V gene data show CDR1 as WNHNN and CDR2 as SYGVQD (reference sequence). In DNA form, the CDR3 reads TGCGCCAGCAGTGAGTCTAACAGGGGCGAAGCTTTCTTT. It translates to CASSESNRGEAFF.

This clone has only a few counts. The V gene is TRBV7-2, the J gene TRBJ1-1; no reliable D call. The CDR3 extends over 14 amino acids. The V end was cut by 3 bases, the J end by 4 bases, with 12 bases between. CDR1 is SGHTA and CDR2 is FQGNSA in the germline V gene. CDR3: CASSFSVFGTEAFF. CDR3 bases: TGTGCCAGCAGCTTTTCGGTTTTTGGCACTGAAGCTTTCTTT.

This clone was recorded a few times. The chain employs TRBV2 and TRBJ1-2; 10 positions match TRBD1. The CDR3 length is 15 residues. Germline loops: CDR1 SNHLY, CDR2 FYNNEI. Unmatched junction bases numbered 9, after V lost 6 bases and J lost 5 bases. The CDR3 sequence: CASRGGTGVIYGYTF. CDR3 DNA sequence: TGTGCCAGCAGGGGGGGGACAGGGGTGATTTATGGCTACACCTTC. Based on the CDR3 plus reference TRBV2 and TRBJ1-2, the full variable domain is EPEVTQTPSHQVTQMGQEVILRCVPISNHLYFYWYRQILGQKVEFLVSFYNNEISEKSEIFDDQFSVERPDGSNFTLKIRSTKLEDSAMYFCASRGGTGVIYGYTFGSGTRLTVV.

The CDR3 nucleotides are TGTGCCAGTAGAAGGGGAGGGTCCCGATTCAATGAGCAGTTCTTC. It is translated as CASRRGGSRFNEQFF. This sequence joins TRBV19 and TRBJ2-1, with 7 bases aligning to TRBD2. J lost 6 bases, V lost 6 bases, and 11 bases had no gene match. The CDR3 length is 15 residues. Germline V gene lookup returns CDR1 LNHDA and CDR2 SQIVND (reference sequence).

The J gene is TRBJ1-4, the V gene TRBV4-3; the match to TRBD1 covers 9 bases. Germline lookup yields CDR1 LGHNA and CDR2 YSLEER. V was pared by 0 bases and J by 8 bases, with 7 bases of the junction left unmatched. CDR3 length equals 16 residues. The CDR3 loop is CASSQDIGTGREKLFF. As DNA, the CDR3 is TGCGCCAGCAGCCAAGATATCGGGACAGGGAGGGAAAAACTGTTTTTT.

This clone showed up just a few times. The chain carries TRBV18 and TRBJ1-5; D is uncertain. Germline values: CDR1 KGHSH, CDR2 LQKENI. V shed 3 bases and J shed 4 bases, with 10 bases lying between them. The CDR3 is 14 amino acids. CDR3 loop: CASSPEQFNQPQHF. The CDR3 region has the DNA TGTGCCAGCTCACCGGAGCAGTTTAATCAGCCCCAGCATTTT.

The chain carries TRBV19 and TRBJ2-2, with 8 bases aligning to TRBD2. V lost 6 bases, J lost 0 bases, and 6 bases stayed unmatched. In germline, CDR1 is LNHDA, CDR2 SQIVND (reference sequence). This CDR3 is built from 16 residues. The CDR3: CASSGREAANTGELFF. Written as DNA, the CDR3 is TGTGCCAGTAGCGGGAGGGAAGCGGCGAACACCGGGGAGCTGTTTTTT. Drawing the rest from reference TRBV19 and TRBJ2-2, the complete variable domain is DGGITQSPKYLFRKEGQNVTLSCEQNLNHDAMYWYRQDPGQGLRLIYYSQIVNDFQKGDIAEGYSVSREKKESFPLTVTSAQKNPTAFYLCASSGREAANTGELFFGEGSRLTVL.

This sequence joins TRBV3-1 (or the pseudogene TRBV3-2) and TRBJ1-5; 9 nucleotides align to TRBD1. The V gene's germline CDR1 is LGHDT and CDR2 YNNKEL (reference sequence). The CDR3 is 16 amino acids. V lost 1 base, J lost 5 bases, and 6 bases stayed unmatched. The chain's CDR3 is CASSQAGRTGDQPQHF. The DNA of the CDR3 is TGTGCCAGCAGCCAAGCAGGTCGGACAGGGGATCAGCCCCAGCATTTT.

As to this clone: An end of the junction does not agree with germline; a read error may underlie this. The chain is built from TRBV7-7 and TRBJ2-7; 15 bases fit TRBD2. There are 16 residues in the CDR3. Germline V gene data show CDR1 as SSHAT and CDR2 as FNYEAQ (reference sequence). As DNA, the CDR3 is TGTGCTAGCAGCATCGGACTAGCGGGAGGGCGGAACGAGCAGTACTTC. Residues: CASSIGLAGGRNEQYF.